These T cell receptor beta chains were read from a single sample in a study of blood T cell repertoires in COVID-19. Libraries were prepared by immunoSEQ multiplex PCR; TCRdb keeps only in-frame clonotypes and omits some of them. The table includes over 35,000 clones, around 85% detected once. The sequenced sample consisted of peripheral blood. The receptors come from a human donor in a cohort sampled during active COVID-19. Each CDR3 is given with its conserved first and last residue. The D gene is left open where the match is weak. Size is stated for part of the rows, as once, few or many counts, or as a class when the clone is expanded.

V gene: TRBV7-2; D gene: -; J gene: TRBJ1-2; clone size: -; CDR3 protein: CASSSGLTYGYTF; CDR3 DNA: TGTGCCAGCAGCTCAGGGCTCACCTATGGCTACACCTTC
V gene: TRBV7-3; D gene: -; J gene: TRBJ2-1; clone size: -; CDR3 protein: CASSFDSQGYNEQFF; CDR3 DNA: TGTGCCAGCAGCTTCGACTCCCAAGGCTACAATGAGCAGTTCTTC
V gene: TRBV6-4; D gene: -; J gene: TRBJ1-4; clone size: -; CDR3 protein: CASSRAPNEKLFF; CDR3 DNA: TGTGCCAGCAGTCGAGCCCCAAATGAAAAACTGTTTTTT
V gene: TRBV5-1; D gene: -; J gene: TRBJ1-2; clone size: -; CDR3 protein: CASSPDAGGIGYTF; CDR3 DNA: TGCGCCAGCAGCCCTGACGCGGGGGGCATTGGCTACACCTTC
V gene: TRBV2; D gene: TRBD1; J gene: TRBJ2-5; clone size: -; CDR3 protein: CASSEQGQGGETQYF; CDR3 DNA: TGTGCCAGCAGTGAGCAAGGACAGGGCGGCGAGACCCAGTACTTC
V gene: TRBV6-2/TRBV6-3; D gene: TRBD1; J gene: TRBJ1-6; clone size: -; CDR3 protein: CASSMTGSFVTLHF; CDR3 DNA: TGTGCCAGCAGTATGACAGGGTCATTCGTAACCCTCCACTTT
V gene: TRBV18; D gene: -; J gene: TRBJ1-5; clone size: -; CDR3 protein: CASSPRGNRVGQPQHF; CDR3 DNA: TGTGCCAGCTCACCAAGGGGGAACAGGGTCGGTCAGCCCCAGCATTTT
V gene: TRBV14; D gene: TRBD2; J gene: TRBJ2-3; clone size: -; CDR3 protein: CASSQLQAGADTQYF; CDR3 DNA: TGTGCCAGCAGCCAACTACAGGCGGGGGCAGATACGCAGTATTTT
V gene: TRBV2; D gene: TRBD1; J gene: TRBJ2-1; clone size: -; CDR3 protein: CASRGVTGRRKQFF; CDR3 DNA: TGTGCCAGCAGGGGTGTGACAGGGAGACGAAAGCAGTTCTTC
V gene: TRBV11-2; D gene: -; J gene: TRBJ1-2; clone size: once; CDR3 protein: CASSGPGFSYTF; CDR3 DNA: TGTGCCAGCAGCGGCCCAGGGTTTAGCTACACCTTC
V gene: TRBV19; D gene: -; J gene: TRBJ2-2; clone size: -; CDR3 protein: CASSIDPGTNTGELFF; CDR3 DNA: TGTGCCAGTAGTATAGATCCCGGGACGAACACCGGGGAGCTGTTTTTT
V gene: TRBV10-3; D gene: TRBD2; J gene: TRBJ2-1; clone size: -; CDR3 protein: CAISEGSSGGRSSYNEQFF; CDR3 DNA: TGTGCCATCAGTGAGGGGTCTAGCGGGGGGCGGAGCTCCTACAATGAGCAGTTCTTC
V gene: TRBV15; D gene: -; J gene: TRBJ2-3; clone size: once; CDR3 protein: CATSRALIATTDTQYF; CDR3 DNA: TGTGCCACCAGCAGAGCTTTAATAGCTACCACAGATACGCAGTATTTT
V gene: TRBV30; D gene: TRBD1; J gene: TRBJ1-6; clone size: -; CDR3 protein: CAWDREGSPLHF; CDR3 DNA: TGTGCCTGGGACAGGGAAGGATCACCCCTCCACTTT
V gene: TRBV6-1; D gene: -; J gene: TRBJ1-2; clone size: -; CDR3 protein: CASSEEQGGGYGYTF; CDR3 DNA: TGTGCCAGCAGTGAAGAACAGGGTGGTGGCTATGGCTACACCTTC
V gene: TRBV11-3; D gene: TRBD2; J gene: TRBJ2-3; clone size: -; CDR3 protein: CASSLGTSGVTDTQYF; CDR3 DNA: TGTGCCAGCAGCTTAGGGACTAGCGGGGTCACAGATACGCAGTATTTT
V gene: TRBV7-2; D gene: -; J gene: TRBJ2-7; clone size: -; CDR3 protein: CASRPDGVYEQYF; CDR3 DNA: TGTGCCAGCAGACCCGACGGAGTCTACGAGCAGTACTTC
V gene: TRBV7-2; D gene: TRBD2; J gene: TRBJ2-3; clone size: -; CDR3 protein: CASSRERGWSTDTQYF; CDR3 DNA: TGTGCCAGCAGCCGTGAGCGGGGGTGGAGCACAGATACGCAGTATTTT
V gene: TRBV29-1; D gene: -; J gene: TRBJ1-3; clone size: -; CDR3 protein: CSVRSGSTIYF; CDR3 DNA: TGCAGCGTTCGGTCAGGATCCACCATATATTTT
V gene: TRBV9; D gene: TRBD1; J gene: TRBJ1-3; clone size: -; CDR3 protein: CASSVEGGQGFGNTIYF; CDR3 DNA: TGTGCCAGCAGCGTAGAGGGGGGACAGGGATTTGGAAACACCATATATTTT
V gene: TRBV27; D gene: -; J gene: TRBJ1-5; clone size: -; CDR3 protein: CASSLLPTGSNQPQHF; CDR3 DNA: TGTGCCAGCAGTTTACTCCCGACAGGCAGCAATCAGCCCCAGCATTTT
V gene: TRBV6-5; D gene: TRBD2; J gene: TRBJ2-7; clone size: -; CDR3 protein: CASRASGGGAYEQYF; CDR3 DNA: TGTGCCAGCAGGGCGTCTGGCGGGGGGGCCTACGAGCAGTACTTC
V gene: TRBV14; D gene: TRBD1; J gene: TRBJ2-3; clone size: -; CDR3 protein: CASSQATGGTDTQYF; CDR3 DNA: TGTGCCAGCAGCCAAGCGACAGGGGGGACAGATACGCAGTATTTT
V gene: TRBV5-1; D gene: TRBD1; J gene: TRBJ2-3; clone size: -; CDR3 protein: CASSLAGQGTTDTQYF; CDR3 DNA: TGCGCCAGCAGCTTAGCGGGACAGGGGACCACCGATACGCAGTATTTT
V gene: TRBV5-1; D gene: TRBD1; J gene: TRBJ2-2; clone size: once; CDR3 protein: CASSSAGQDDTGELFF; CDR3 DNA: TGCGCCAGCAGCTCCGCGGGACAGGACGACACCGGGGAGCTGTTTTTT
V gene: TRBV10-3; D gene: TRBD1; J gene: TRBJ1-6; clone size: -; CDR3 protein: CAISAKDRATPLHF; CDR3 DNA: TGTGCCATCAGTGCTAAGGACAGGGCTACACCCCTCCACTTT
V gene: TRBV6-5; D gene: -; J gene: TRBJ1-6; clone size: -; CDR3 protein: CASSPNQGYNSPLHF; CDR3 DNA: TGTGCCAGCAGTCCAAATCAGGGGTATAATTCACCCCTCCACTTT
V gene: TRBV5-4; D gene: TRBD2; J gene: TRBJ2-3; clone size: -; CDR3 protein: CASRLSGNTDTQYF; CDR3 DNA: TGTGCCAGCAGACTTAGCGGGAACACAGATACGCAGTATTTT
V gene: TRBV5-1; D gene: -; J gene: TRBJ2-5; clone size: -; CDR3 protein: CASSYGGLLYQETQYF; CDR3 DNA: TGCGCCAGCAGTTACGGGGGACTCCTGTACCAAGAGACCCAGTACTTC
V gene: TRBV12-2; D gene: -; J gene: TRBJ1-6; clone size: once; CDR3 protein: CASRPPTGGTNSPLHF; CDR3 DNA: TGTGCAAGTCGCCCCCCCACCGGGGGGACTAATTCACCCCTCCACTTT
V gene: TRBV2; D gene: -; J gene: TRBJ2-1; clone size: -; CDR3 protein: CATSSRGAGPIEQFF; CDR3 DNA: TGTGCCACCTCGTCACGGGGGGCGGGTCCTATAGAGCAGTTCTTC
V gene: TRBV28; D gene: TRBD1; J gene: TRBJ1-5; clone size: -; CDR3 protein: CASSSGQGGSNQPQHF; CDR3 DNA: TGTGCCAGCAGTTCTGGACAGGGGGGAAGCAATCAGCCCCAGCATTTT
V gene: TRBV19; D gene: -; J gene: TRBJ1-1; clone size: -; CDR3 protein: CASSRQSYTEAFF; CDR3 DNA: TGTGCCAGTAGTAGACAGTCTTACACTGAAGCTTTCTTT
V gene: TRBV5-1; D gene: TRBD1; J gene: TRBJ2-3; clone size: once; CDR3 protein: CASSLSGQSTDTQYF; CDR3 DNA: TGCGCCAGCAGCTTGTCGGGACAGAGCACAGATACGCAGTATTTT
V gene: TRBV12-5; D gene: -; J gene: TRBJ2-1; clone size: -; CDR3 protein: CASGLERWSYNEQFF; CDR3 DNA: TGTGCTAGTGGTTTGGAGCGGTGGTCCTACAATGAGCAGTTCTTC
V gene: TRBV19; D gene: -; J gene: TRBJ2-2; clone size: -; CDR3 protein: CASIPHQGPNTGELFF; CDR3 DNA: TGTGCCAGTATCCCCCATCAGGGCCCGAACACCGGGGAGCTGTTTTTT
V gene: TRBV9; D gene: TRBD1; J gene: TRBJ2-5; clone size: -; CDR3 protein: CASSEGQGKETQYF; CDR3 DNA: TGTGCCAGCAGCGAGGGACAGGGGAAAGAGACCCAGTACTTC
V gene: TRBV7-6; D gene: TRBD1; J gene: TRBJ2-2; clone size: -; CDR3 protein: CASSLEGQGYTGELFF; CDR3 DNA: TGTGCCAGCAGCTTAGAGGGACAGGGATATACCGGGGAGCTGTTTTTT
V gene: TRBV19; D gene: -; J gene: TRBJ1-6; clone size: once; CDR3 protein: CASSIGGGSPLHF; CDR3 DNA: TGTGCCAGTAGTATAGGTGGCGGTTCACCCCTCCACTTT
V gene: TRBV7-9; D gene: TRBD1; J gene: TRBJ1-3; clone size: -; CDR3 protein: CASSRTGALSGNTIYF; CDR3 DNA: TGTGCCAGCAGCAGGACAGGGGCCCTCTCTGGAAACACCATATATTTT
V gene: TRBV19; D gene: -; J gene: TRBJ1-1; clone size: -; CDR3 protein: CASSPRFTEAFF; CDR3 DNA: TGTGCCAGTAGTCCGCGGTTCACTGAAGCTTTCTTT
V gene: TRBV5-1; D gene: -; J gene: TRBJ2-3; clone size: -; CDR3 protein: CASSLGVGQNTDTQYF; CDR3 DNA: TGCGCCAGCAGCTTGGGTGTCGGACAGAACACAGATACGCAGTATTTT
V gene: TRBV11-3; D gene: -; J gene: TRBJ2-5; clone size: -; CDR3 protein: CASSLVGGQGAILETQYF; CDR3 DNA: TGTGCCAGCAGCTTAGTAGGTGGGCAGGGCGCAATCCTAGAGACCCAGTACTTC
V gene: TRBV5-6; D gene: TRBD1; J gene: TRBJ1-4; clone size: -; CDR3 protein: CASSRDRVNEKLFF; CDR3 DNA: TGTGCCAGCAGCCGGGACAGGGTGAATGAAAAACTGTTTTTT
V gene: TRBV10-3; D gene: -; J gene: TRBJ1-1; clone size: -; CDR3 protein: CAISESTNMNTEAFF; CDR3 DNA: TGTGCCATCAGTGAGTCGACAAATATGAACACTGAAGCTTTCTTT
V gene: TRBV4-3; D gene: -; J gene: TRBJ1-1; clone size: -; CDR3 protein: CASSQGRLNTEAFF; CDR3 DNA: TGCGCCAGCAGCCAAGGGAGACTTAACACTGAAGCTTTCTTT
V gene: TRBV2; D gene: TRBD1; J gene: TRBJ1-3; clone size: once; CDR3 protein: CASSLGQPARNTIYF; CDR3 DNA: TGTGCCAGCAGTTTGGGACAGCCAGCTAGAAACACCATATATTTT
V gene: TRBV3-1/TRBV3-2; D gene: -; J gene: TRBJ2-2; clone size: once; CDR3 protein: CASSQAPSTGELFF; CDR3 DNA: TGTGCCAGCAGCCAAGCCCCCTCCACCGGGGAGCTGTTTTTT
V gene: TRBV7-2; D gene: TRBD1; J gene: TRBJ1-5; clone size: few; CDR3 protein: CASSFPGGQPQHF; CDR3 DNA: TGTGCCAGCAGCTTCCCAGGGGGCCAGCCCCAGCATTTT
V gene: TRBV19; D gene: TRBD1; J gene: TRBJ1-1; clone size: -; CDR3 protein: CASRTGGDHTEAFF; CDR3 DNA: TGTGCCAGCCGGACAGGAGGGGACCACACTGAAGCTTTCTTT
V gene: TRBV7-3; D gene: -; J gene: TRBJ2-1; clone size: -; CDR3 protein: CASSLYGGRGNEQFF; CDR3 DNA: TGTGCCAGCAGTCTTTATGGGGGCCGGGGCAATGAGCAGTTCTTC
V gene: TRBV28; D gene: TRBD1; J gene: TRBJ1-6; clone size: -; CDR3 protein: CASRSLVQGTGGNSPLHF; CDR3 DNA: TGTGCCAGCAGAAGTTTGGTACAAGGTACAGGGGGTAATTCACCCCTCCACTTT
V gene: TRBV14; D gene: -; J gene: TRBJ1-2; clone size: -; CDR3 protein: CASSQEEASWLYGYTF; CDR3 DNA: TGTGCCAGCAGCCAAGAGGAGGCGTCGTGGCTCTATGGCTACACCTTC
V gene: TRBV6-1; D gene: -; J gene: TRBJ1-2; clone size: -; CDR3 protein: CASSEARSMAGNGYTF; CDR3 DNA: TGTGCCAGCAGTGAAGCGAGATCTATGGCCGGGAATGGCTACACCTTC
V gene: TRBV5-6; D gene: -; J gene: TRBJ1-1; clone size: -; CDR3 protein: CASSTFDTNTEAFF; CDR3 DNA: TGTGCCAGCAGCACCTTCGACACGAACACTGAAGCTTTCTTT
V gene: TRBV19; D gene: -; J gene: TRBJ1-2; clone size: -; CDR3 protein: CASSTPGTPVNGYTF; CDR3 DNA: TGTGCCAGTAGTACTCCCGGGACACCCGTGAATGGCTACACCTTC